The present TCR beta chain was sequenced within a study of blood T cell repertoires in COVID-19 (dated by TCRdb to about 2020). For the wider study: Samples from collaborators originated in the United States, Italy and Spain and spanned both the acute and convalescent phases of COVID-19. The material from the prospective study consisted of cDNA or gDNA derived from T cells, B-cell-depleted T cells, or PBMCs. The sample metadata nearly always contained a de-identified subject ID, COVID-19 status, age in years and sex. A freely available public database, intended as a resource for researchers studying the immune response to SARS-CoV-2, is where the repertoires were released. Deeply sampled blood TCRbeta repertoires from subjects exposed to, actively infected with, or recovered from COVID-19 were included in the dataset. Samples were obtained from the ongoing ImmuneRACE study (first 160 participants) and from 1,200 or so subjects provided by 6 global collaborators. Where available, HLA class I and class II types were taken from metadata supplied by the sample provider and were not determined by assay-based typing.

Each collaborating institution followed its own protocols to collect whole blood in K2EDTA tubes. For TCRbeta analysis, collaborator samples were shipped as frozen whole blood, as isolated PBMCs, or as DNA extracted from either sample type. The immunoSEQ Assay, a bias-controlled multiplex PCR, was used to amplify TCRbeta CDR3 regions from genomic DNA. In the source study's methods: Nucleated cell counts per sample were estimated from amplification of reference gene primers within the assay. To quantify the absolute abundance of each unique TCRbeta CDR3 rearrangement, sequence reads were collapsed and filtered. Productive Simpson clonality was computed per sample as the square root of Simpson's diversity index over productive rearrangements. The table was pulled from immuneACCESS by TCRdb, which kept in-frame rearrangements only. Such tables lose some clones; where checked, under half of the loss comes from unresolved V genes, and the rest has no known cause. V and J calls plus clone size are reproduced from that table; the DNA served to infer D and trimming. Present in this sample are 90,000 to 120,000 clones, approximately 80% of which were seen just once. The ten top clones hold 3% to 4% of the sample.

Study-wide conclusions, independent of this receptor: The quantity of clinical and demographic metadata differed by source and by participant and was supplied without curation.

CDR1 and CDR2 are read off the germline V gene as SGHAT and FQNNGV. Trimming removed 5 bases from V and 0 bases from J, leaving 7 bases between the germline ends. The CDR3 numbers 13 residues from cysteine through phenylalanine. Of the read, only the CDR3 DNA is kept; its 39 bases are in frame from base 1. Comment on this clone: What this receptor recognizes is not known. The sample holds no much larger clone one base away, and base qualities are not on file.

The receptor chain draws on TRBV11-2 and TRBJ1-2; the D gene lacks a confident call. The source of this sequence is a woman aged 80 or over with active or convalescent COVID-19. The source material was peripheral blood. The nucleotides are TGTGCCAGCAGCCTAACGGCTAACTATGGCTACACCTTC. The encoded protein is CASSLTANYGYTF. With the portions outside the CDR3 filled from the reference TRBV11-2 and TRBJ1-2 genes, the complete variable region becomes EAGVAQSPRYKIIEKRQSVAFWCNPISGHATLYWYQQILGQGPKLLIQFQNNGVVDDSQLPKDRFSAERLKGVDSTLKIQPAKLEDSAVYLCASSLTANYGYTFGSGTRLTVV.